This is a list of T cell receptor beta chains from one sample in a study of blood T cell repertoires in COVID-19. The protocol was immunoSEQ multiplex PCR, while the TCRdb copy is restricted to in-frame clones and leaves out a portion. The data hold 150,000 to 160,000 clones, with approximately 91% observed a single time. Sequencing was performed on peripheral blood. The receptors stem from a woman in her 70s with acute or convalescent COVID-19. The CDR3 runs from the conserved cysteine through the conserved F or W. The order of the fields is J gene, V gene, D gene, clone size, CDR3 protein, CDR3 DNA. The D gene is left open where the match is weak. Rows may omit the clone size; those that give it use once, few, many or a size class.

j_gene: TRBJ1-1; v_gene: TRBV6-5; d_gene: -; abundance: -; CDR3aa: CASSWTANTEAFF; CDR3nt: TGTGCCAGCAGTTGGACAGCTAACACTGAAGCTTTCTTT
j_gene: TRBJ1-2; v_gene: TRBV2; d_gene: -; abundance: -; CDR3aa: CASSVPQGGYGYTF; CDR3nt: TGTGCCAGCAGTGTCCCGCAGGGTGGCTATGGCTACACCTTC
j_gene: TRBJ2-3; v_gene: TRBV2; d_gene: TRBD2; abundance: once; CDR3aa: CASRGQRGATNTDTQYF; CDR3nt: TGTGCCAGCAGGGGGCAGCGGGGGGCGACAAACACAGATACGCAGTATTTT
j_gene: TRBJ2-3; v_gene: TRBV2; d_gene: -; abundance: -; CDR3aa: CASRNGAGLLTDTQYF; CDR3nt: TGTGCCAGCAGAAATGGGGCAGGCCTTCTCACAGATACGCAGTATTTT
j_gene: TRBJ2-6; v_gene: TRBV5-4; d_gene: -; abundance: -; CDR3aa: CASSNRAFGANVLTF; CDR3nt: TGTGCCAGCAGCAACAGGGCTTTTGGGGCCAACGTCCTGACTTTC
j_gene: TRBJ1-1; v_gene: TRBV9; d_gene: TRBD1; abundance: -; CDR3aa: CASSQGVSTEAFF; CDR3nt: TGTGCCAGCAGCCAGGGGGTGAGTACTGAAGCTTTCTTT
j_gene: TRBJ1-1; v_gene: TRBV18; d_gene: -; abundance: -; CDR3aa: CASSPGIAEAFF; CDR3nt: TGTGCCAGCTCACCAGGGATAGCGGAAGCTTTCTTT
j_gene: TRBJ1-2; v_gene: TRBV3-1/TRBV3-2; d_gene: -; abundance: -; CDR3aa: CASSQGASRAGGGGYTF; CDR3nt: TGTGCCAGCAGCCAAGGGGCCAGTCGCGCGGGGGGTGGTGGCTACACCTTC
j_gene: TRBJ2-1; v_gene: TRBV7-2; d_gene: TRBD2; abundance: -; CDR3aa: CASSSKSARLAASYNEQFF; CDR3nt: TGTGCCAGCAGCTCCAAATCCGCTCGTCTAGCGGCATCCTACAATGAGCAGTTCTTC
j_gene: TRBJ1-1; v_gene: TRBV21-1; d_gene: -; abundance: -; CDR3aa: CASSKGGQGINTEAFF; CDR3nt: TGTGCCAGCAGCAAAGGGGGACAGGGAATAAACACTGAAGCTTTCTTT
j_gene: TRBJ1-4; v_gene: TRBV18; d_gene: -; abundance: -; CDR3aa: CASSLTSGVEKLFF; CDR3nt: TGTGCCAGCTCACTGACGAGCGGGGTTGAAAAACTGTTTTTT
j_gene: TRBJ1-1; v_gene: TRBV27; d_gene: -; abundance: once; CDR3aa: CASSLRGGTEAFF; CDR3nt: TGTGCCAGCAGTTTAAGGGGAGGTACTGAAGCTTTCTTT
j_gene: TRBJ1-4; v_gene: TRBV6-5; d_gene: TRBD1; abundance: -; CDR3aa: CASRQGAGEKLFF; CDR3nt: TGTGCCAGCCGACAGGGGGCCGGTGAAAAACTGTTTTTT
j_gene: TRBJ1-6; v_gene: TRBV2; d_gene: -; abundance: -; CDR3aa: CASNFGGTFSYNSPLHF; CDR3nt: TGTGCCAGCAATTTTGGAGGTACCTTCTCCTATAATTCACCCCTCCACTTT